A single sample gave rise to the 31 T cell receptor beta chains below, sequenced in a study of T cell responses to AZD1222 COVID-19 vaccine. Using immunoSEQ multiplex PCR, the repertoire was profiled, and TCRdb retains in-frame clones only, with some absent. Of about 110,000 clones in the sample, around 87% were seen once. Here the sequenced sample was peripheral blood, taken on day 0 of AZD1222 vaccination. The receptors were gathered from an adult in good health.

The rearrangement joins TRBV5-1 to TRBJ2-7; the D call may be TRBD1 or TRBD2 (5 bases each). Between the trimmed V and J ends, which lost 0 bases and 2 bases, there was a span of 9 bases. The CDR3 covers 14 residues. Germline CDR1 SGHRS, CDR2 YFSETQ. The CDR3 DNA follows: TGCGCCAGCAGCTTGGGGCAGGGACCCTACGAGCAGTACTTC. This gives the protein CASSLGQGPYEQYF.

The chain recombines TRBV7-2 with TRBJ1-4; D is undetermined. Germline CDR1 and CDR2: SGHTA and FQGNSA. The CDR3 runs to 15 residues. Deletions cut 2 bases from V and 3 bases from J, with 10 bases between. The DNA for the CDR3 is TGTGCCAGCAGCTTAACTTATTCCGCTAATGAAAAACTGTTTTTT. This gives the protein CASSLTYSANEKLFF. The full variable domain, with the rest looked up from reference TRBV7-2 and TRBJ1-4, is GAGVSQSPSNKVTEKGKDVELRCDPISGHTALYWYRQSLGQGLEFLIYFQGNSAPDKSGLPSDRFSAERTGGSVSTLTIQRTQQEDSAVYLCASSLTYSANEKLFFGSGTQLSVL.

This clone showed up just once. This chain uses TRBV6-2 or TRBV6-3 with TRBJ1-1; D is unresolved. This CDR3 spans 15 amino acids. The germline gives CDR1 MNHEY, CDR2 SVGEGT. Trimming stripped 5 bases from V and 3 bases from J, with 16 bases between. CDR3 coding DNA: TGTGCCAGCAGTGATCAGACGCCCGGGGACACTGAAGCTTTCTTT. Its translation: CASSDQTPGDTEAFF.

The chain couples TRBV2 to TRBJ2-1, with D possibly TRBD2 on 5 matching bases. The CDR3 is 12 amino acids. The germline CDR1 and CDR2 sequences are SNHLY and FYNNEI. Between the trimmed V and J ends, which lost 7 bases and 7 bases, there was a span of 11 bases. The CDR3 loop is CASNGLVNEQFF. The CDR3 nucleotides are TGTGCCAGCAATGGACTCGTGAATGAGCAGTTCTTC.

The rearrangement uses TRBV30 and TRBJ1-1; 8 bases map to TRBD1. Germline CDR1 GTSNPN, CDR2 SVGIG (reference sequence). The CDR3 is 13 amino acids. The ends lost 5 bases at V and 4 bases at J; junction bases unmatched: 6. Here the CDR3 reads CAWEGDRSTEAFF. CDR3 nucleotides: TGTGCCTGGGAAGGGGACAGGTCCACTGAAGCTTTCTTT.

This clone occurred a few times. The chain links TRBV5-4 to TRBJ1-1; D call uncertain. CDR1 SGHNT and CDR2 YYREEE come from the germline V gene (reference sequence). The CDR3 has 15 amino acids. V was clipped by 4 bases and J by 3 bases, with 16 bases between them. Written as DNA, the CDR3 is TGTGCCAGCAGCCTTCCGGGTTTTTCGGACACTGAAGCTTTCTTT. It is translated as CASSLPGFSDTEAFF.

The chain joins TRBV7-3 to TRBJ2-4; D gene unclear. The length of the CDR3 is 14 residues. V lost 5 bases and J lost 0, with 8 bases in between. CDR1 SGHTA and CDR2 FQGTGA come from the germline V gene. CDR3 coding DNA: TGTGCCAGCAGCAAGGAGATAGCCAAAAACATTCAGTACTTC. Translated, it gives CASSKEIAKNIQYF.

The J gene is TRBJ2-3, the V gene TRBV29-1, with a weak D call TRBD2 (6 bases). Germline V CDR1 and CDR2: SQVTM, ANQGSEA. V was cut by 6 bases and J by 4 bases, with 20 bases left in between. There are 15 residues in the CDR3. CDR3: CSVPLGGFSADTQYF. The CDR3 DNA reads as TGCAGCGTACCTTTGGGGGGTTTTAGTGCAGATACGCAGTATTTT.

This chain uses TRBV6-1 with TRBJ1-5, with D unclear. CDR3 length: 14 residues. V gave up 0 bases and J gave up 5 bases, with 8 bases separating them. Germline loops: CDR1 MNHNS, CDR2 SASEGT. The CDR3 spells CASSEAVDHQPQHF. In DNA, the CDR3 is TGTGCCAGCAGTGAAGCCGTAGACCATCAGCCCCAGCATTTT.

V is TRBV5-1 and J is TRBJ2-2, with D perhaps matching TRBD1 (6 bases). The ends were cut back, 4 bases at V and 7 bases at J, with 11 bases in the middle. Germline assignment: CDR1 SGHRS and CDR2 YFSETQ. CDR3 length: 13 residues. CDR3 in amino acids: CASSVQGFGELFF. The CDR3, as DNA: TGCGCCAGCAGCGTACAGGGTTTCGGGGAGCTGTTTTTT.

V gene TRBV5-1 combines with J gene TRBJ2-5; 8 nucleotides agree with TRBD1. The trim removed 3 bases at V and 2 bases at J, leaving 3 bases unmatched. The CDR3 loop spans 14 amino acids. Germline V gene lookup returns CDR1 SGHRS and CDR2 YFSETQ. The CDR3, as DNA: TGCGCCAGCAGCTCCGGGACAGGTCAAGAGACCCAGTACTTC. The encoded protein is CASSSGTGQETQYF.

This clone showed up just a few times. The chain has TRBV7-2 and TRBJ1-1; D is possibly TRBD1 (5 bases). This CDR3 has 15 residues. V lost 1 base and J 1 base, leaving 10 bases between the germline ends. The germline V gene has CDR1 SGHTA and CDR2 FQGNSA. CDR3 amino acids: CASSLVRVSNTEAFF. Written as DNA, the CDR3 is TGTGCCAGCAGCTTAGTCAGGGTTTCGAACACTGAAGCTTTCTTT.

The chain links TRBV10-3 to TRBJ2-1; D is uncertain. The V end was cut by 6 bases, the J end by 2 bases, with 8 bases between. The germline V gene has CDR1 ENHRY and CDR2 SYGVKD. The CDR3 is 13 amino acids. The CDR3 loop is CAISRTTYNEQFF. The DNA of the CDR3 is TGTGCCATCAGCCGGACGACCTACAATGAGCAGTTCTTC.

The CDR3, as DNA: TGCAGTGCTAGTGAACTAGCGGGAGGGCCTTACAATGAGCAGTTCTTC. Amino acids: CSASELAGGPYNEQFF. V is TRBV20-1 and J is TRBJ2-1; TRBD2 matches 13 bases. Germline V gene sequence: CDR1 DFQATT, CDR2 SNEGSKA (reference sequence). Trimming took 3 bases from V and 4 from J; bases not matched to a gene: 6. The CDR3 is 16 amino acids.

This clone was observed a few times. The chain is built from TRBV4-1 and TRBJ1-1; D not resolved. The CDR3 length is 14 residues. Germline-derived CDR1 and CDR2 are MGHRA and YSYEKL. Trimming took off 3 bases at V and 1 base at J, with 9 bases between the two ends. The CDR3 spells CASSQGLPNTEAFF. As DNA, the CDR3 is TGCGCCAGCAGCCAGGGCCTTCCGAACACTGAAGCTTTCTTT.

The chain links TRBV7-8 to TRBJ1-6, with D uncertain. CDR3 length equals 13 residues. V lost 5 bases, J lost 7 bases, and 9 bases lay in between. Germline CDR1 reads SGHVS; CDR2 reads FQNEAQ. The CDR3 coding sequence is TGTGCCAGCAGCCCAGCGGGGAATTCACCCCTCCACTTT. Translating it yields CASSPAGNSPLHF.

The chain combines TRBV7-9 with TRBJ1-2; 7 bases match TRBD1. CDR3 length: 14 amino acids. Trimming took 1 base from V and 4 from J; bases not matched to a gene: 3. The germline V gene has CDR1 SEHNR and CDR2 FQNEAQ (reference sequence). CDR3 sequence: CASSLGQGGYGYTF. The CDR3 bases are TGTGCCAGCAGCTTAGGACAGGGTGGCTATGGCTACACCTTC.

The CDR3 DNA sequence: TGCGCCAGCAGTTCCGGGACGGATACAGAGACCCAGTACTTC. This translates into CASSSGTDTETQYF. The rearrangement links TRBV10-1 to TRBJ2-5; D might be TRBD1 or TRBD2, each matching 5 bases. Trimming removed 5 bases from V and 4 bases from J, with 14 bases in between. Germline CDR1 reads WNHNN; CDR2 reads SYGVQD (reference sequence). The length of the CDR3 is 14 residues.

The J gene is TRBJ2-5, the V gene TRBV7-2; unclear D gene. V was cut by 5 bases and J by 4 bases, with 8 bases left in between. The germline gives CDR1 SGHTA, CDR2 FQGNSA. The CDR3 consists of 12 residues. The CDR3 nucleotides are TGTGCCAGCAGCCACGCCTTAGAGACCCAGTACTTC. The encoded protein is CASSHALETQYF.

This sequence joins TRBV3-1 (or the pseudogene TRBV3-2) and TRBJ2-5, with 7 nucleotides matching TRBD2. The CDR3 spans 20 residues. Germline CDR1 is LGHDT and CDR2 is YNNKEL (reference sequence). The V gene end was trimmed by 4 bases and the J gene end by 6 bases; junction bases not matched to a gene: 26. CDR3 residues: CASSRGGLGIKMSAGKTQYF. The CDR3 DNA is TGTGCCAGCAGCCGCGGGGGATTGGGGATTAAAATGTCGGCAGGAAAGACCCAGTACTTC.

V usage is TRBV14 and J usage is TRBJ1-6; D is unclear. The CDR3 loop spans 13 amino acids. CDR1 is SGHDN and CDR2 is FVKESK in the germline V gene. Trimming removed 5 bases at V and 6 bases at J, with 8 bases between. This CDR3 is CASSAGSNSPLHF. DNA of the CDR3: TGTGCCAGCAGCGCTGGGTCTAATTCACCCCTCCACTTT.

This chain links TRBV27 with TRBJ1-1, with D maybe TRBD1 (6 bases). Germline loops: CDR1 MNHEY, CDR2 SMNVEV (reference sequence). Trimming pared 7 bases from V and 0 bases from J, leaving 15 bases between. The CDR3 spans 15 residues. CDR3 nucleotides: TGTGCCAGCATGGAGGACAGCTCTATGAACACTGAAGCTTTCTTT. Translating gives CASMEDSSMNTEAFF.

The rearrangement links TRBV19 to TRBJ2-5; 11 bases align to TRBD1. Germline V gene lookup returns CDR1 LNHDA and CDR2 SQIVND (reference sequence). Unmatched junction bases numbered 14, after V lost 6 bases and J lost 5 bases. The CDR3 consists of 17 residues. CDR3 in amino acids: CASSPESPDRGRETQYF. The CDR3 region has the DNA TGTGCCAGTAGCCCCGAATCGCCGGACAGGGGGCGTGAGACCCAGTACTTC. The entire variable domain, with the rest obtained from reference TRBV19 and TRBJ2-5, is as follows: DGGITQSPKYLFRKEGQNVTLSCEQNLNHDAMYWYRQDPGQGLRLIYYSQIVNDFQKGDIAEGYSVSREKKESFPLTVTSAQKNPTAFYLCASSPESPDRGRETQYFGPGTRLLVL.

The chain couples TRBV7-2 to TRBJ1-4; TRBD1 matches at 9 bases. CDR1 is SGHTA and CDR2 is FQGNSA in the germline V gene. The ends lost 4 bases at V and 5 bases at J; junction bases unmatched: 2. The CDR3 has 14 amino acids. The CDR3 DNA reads TGTGCCAGCAGCTCCGGGACAGGGAATGAAAAACTGTTTTTT. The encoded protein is CASSSGTGNEKLFF.

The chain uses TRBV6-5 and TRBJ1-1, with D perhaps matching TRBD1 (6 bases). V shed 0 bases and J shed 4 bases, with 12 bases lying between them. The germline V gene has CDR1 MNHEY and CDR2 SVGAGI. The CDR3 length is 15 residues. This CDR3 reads CASSYSLSGATEAFF. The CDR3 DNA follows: TGTGCCAGCAGTTACTCGCTCTCAGGGGCCACTGAAGCTTTCTTT.

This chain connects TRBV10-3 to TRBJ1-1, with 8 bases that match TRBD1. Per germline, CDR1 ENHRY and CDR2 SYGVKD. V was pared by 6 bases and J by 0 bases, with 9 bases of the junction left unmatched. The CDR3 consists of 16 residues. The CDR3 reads CAIREDGTGMNTEAFF. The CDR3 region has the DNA TGTGCCATCAGGGAAGACGGGACAGGCATGAACACTGAAGCTTTCTTT.

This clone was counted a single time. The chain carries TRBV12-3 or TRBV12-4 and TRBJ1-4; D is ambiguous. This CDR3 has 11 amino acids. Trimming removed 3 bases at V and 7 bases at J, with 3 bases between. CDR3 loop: CASSFGEKLFF. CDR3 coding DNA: TGTGCCAGCAGTTTCGGTGAAAAACTGTTTTTT.

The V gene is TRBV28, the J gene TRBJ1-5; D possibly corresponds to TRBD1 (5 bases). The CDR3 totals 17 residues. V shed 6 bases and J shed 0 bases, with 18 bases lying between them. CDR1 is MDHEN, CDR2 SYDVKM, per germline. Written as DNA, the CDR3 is TGTGCCAGCAGATTGTCTTTTGGGGCACGTAGCAATCAGCCCCAGCATTTT. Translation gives CASRLSFGARSNQPQHF.

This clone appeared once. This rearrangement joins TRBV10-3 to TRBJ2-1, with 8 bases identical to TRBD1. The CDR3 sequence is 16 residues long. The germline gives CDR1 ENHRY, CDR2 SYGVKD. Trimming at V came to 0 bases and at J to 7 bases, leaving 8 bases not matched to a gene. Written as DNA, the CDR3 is TGTGCCATCAGTGAGTCGCGGACAGGGATGGGGAATGAGCAGTTCTTC. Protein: CAISESRTGMGNEQFF.

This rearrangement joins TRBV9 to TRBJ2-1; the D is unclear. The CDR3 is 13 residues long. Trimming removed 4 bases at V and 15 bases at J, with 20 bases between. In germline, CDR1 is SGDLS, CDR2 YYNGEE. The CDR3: CASSPAYSDELFF. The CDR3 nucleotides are TGTGCCAGCAGCCCGGCCTATTCGGATGAGTTGTTCTTC.

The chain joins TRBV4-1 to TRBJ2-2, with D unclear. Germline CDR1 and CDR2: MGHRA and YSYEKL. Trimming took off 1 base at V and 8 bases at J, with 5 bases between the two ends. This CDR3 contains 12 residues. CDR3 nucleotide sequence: TGCGCCAGCAGCCAAGTCTCGGGGGAGCTGTTTTTT. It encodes CASSQVSGELFF.